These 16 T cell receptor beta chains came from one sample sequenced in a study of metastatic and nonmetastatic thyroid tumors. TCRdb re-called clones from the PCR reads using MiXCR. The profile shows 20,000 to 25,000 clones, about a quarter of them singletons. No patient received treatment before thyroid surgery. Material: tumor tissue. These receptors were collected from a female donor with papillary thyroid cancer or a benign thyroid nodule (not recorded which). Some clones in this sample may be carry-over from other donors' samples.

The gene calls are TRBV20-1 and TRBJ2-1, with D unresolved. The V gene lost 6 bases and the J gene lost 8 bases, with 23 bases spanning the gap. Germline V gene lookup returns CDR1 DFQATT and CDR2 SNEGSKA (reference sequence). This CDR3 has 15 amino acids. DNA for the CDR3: TGCAGTGCGCCGAATATGATCTGGGTTGGCGATGAGCAGTTCTTC. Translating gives CSAPNMIWVGDEQFF.

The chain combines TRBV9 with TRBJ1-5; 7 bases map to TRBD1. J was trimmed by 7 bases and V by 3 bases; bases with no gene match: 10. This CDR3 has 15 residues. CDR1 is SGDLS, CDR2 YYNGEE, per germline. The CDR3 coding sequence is TGTGCCAGCAGCGGGGGAACAGGGGAGGGACAGCCCCAGCATTTT. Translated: CASSGGTGEGQPQHF.

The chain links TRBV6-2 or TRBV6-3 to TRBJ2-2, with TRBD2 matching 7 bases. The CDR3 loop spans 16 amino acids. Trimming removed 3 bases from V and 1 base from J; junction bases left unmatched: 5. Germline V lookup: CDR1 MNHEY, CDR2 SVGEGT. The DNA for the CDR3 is TGTGCCAGCAGTTATAGGCTAGCGGTGAACACCGGGGAGCTGTTTTTT. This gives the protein CASSYRLAVNTGELFF.

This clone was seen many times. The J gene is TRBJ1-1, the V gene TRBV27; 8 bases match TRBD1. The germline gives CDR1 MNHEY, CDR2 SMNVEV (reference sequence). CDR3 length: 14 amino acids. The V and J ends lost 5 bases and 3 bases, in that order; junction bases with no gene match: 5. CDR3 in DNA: TGTGCCAGCAGTGCGGACAGGGCCGACACTGAAGCTTTCTTT. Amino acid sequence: CASSADRADTEAFF.

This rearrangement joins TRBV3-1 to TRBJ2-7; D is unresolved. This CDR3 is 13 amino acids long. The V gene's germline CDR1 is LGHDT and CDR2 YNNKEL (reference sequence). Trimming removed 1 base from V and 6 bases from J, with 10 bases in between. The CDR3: CASSQAALSEQYF. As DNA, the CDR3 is TGTGCCAGCAGCCAAGCAGCTCTTTCCGAGCAGTACTTC.

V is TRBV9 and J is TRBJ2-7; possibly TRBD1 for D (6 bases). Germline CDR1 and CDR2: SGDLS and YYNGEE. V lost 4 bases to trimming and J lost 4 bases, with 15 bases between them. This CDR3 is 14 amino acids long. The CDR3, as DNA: TGTGCCAGCAGCCCACATGGGGGCGAGTACGAGCAGTACTTC. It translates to CASSPHGGEYEQYF.

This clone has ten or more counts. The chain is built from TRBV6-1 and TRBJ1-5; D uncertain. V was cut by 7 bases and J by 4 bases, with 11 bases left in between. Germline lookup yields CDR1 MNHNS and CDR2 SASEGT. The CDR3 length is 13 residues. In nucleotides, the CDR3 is TGTGCCAGCACCATGGACGGGAATCAGCCCCAGCATTTT. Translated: CASTMDGNQPQHF.

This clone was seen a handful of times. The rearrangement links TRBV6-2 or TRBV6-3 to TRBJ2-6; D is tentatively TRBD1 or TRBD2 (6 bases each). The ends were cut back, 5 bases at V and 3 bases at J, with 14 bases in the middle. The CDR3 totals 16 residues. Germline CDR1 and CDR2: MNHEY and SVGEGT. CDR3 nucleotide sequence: TGTGCCAGCAGTGAACAACAGGGAGGTGGGGCCAACGTCCTGACTTTC. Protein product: CASSEQQGGGANVLTF.

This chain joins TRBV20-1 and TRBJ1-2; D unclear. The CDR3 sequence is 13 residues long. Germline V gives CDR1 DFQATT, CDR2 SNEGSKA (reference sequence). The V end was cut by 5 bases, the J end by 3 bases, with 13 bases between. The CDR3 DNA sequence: TGCAGTGCTCTGGAGGCAGGCGACTATGGCTACACCTTC. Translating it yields CSALEAGDYGYTF.

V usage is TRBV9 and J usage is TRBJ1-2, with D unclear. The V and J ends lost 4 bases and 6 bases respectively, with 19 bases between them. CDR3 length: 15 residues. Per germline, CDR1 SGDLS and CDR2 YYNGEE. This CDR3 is CASSSTIVGVNGYTF. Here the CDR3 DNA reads TGTGCCAGCAGCTCCACGATTGTGGGAGTTAATGGCTACACCTTC.

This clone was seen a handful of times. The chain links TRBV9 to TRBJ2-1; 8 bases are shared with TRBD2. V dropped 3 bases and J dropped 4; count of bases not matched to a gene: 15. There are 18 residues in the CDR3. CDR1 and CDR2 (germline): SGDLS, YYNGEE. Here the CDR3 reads CASSATGGAVGFYNEQFF. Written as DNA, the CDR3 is TGTGCCAGCAGCGCCACGGGGGGGGCGGTGGGGTTTTACAATGAGCAGTTCTTC.

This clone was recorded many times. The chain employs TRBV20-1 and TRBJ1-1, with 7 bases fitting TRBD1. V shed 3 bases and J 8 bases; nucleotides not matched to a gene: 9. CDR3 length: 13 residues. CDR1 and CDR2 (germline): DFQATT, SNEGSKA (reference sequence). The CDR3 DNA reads TGCAGTGCTAGGGAGCAACAGGGGCGGGAAGCTTTCTTT. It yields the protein CSAREQQGREAFF.

The CDR3 nucleotides read TGCAGTGCTAGGCCGTCGAGGACCGGTAGTCCCAATCAGCCCCAGCATTTT. Translation: CSARPSRTGSPNQPQHF. The V and J genes are TRBV20-1 and TRBJ1-5; unclear D gene. V was shortened by 3 bases and J by 3 bases, with 21 bases between the two germline ends. CDR1 and CDR2 (germline): DFQATT, SNEGSKA (reference sequence). The CDR3 spans 17 residues.

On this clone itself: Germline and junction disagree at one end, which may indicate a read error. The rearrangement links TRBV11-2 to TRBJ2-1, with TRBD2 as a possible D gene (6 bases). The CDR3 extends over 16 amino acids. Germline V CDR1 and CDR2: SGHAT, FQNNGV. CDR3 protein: CASSLDTGLGGNEQFF. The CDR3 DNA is TGTGCTAGCAGCTTAGATACCGGCTTGGGGGGAAATGAGCAGTTCTTC.

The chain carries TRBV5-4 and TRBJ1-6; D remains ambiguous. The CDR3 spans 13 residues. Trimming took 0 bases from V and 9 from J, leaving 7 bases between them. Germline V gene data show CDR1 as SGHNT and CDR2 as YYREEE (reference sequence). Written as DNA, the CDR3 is TGTGCCAGCAGCTTGGGACCGTTTTCACCCCTCCACTTT. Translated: CASSLGPFSPLHF. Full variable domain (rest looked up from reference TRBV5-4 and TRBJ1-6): ETGVTQSPTHLIKTRGQQVTLRCSSQSGHNTVSWYQQALGQGPQFIFQYYREEENGRGNFPPRFSGLQFPNYSSELNVNALELDDSALYLCASSLGPFSPLHFGNGTRLTVT.

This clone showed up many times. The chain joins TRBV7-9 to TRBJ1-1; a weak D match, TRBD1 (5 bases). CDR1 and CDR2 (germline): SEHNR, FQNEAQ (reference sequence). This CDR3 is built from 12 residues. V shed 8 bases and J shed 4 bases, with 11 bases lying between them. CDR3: CASAGGGTEAFF. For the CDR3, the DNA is TGTGCCAGCGCCGGGGGGGGCACTGAAGCTTTCTTT. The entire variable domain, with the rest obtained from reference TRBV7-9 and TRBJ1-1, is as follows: DTGVSQNPRHKITKRGQNVTFRCDPISEHNRLYWYRQTLGQGPEFLTYFQNEAQLEKSRLLSDRFSAERPKGSFSTLEIQRTEQGDSAMYLCASAGGGTEAFFGQGTRLTVV.